Listed below are T cell receptor beta chains from one sample, sequenced in a study of cytomegalovirus exposure and HLA in healthy donors. TCRdb's table, derived via immunoSEQ multiplex PCR, lists solely in-frame clones and lacks some. The sample records about 240,000 clones, approximately 87% being singletons. Input material: PBMCs. All receptors come from a man aged 18 to 30 in good health and CMV-seronegative. The CDR3 runs from the conserved cysteine through the conserved F or W. The D gene is left open where the match is weak. A row's size may be missing; if present it is once, few, many or a size class.

TRBV13,NA,NA,TRBJ2-3,TGTGCCAGCAGCCCAGGGTCTTATACGCAGTATTTT,CASSPGSYTQYF
TRBV6-4,few,NA,TRBJ2-2,TGTGCCAGCGGAGTCGACAGCGGGGAGCTGTTTTTT,CASGVDSGELFF
TRBV28,NA,NA,TRBJ2-5,TGTGCCAGCATGTCCCCGGGATTGGAGACCCAGTACTTC,CASMSPGLETQYF
TRBV5-1,NA,NA,TRBJ1-3,TGCGCCAGCAGCTTGGCGGGGGGAAATTCTGGAAACACCATATATTTT,CASSLAGGNSGNTIYF
TRBV7-9,NA,NA,TRBJ1-3,TGTGCCAGCAGCTCCTCCCTCGGAAACACCATATATTTT,CASSSSLGNTIYF
TRBV6-1,once,NA,TRBJ2-1,TGTGCCAGCAGTGTGGGGCAGGGGCGCCCTACGGCCTACAATGAGCAGTTCTTC,CASSVGQGRPTAYNEQFF
TRBV6-1,NA,NA,TRBJ2-7,TGTGCCAGCAGACGGGACACTGTCTCCTACGAGCAGTACTTC,CASRRDTVSYEQYF
TRBV29-1,few,NA,TRBJ2-2,TGCAGCGTCCAGTATCTAGCTGGGGAGCTGTTTTTT,CSVQYLAGELFF
TRBV15,few,TRBD2,TRBJ2-7,TGTGCCACCAGCAACCCCGAGGAGCGGGGCTCCTACGAGCAGTACTTC,CATSNPEERGSYEQYF
TRBV29-1,NA,NA,TRBJ1-1,TGCAGCGTTGGGGGAGGAGAAGCTTTCTTT,CSVGGGEAFF
TRBV18,few,NA,TRBJ2-7,TGTGCCAGCTCGCACCGGGGTGGGCGGGACGAGCAGTACTTC,CASSHRGGRDEQYF
TRBV19,NA,NA,TRBJ1-2,TGTGCCAGTAGTCCTCCGGGGTCAGTCGGCTACACCTTC,CASSPPGSVGYTF
TRBV5-1,NA,NA,TRBJ2-5,TGCGCCAGCAGGCCTGGGGAGGCGCCTAGGGAGACCCAGTACTTC,CASRPGEAPRETQYF
TRBV10-3,NA,NA,TRBJ2-2,TGTGCCATCAGTGATACTTCCCACCGGGACACCGGGGAGCTGTTTTTT,CAISDTSHRDTGELFF